This passage covers 8 T cell receptor beta chains from one sample sequenced in a study of tumor-infiltrating lymphocytes in primary liver carcinoma. A constant-region primer primed TCR beta cDNA synthesis from about 0.55 ug of total RNA. Sequencing libraries for TCR beta derived from three nested multiplex PCR rounds that used slightly modified ARM-PCR. PCR rounds one and two used TRBV1-TRBV30 forward primers with a C-beta reverse primer for 9 to 10 cycles each. TCRdb independently ran MiXCR on the multiplex PCR reads; one entry per CDR3 protein. The table has about 350,000 distinct CDR3 sequences, roughly 61% seen once. Germline DNA was also extracted, and blood RNA derived from unsorted whole blood. The sequencing sample was made of peripheral blood. These receptors were obtained from a middle-aged man with primary liver carcinoma and hepatitis B virus infection.

On this clonotype itself: Relative to the germline gene, one junction end is altered; a read error may explain this. CDR3 nucleotide sequence: TGTGCCAACAGAGATTACGAGCAATACTTC. Translating gives CANRDYEQYF. The rearrangement links TRBV6-1 to TRBJ2-7; D gene unclear. Germline loops: CDR1 MNHNS, CDR2 SASEGT. The CDR3 contains 10 residues.

The chain carries TRBV6-2 or TRBV6-3 and TRBJ2-7; tentatively, D is TRBD1 (6 bases). The germline gives CDR1 MNHEY, CDR2 SVGEGT. The CDR3 consists of 20 residues. With 5 bases removed from V and 0 bases from J, the gap between germline ends came to 29 bases. The CDR3 coding sequence is TGTGCCAGCAGTCAATCGGGACGGCCGTCGGGACACATCGGCTCCTACGAGCAGTACTTC. Protein product: CASSQSGRPSGHIGSYEQYF.

On this clonotype itself: Relative to the germline gene, one junction end is altered; a read error may explain this. V is TRBV5-1 and J is TRBJ1-1; possible D gene TRBD1, 5 bases. Looked up from germline, CDR1 is SGHRS and CDR2 is YFSETQ. The CDR3 extends over 14 amino acids. Written as DNA, the CDR3 is TGCGTCAGCAGCTTCGCCTACCGACAGAGCGAAGCTTTCTTT. This translates into CVSSFAYRQSEAFF.

About this clonotype: This may stem from a read error, because a much larger clone lies one nucleotide away. The chain is built from TRBV6-5 and TRBJ1-5; 7 bases are a match to TRBD1. The CDR3 extends over 14 amino acids. V was pared by 6 bases and J by 7 bases, with 9 bases of the junction left unmatched. The V gene's germline CDR1 is MNHEY and CDR2 SVGAGI. CDR3 nucleotides: TGTGCCAGCAGCCTGATACAGGGGAGGCAGCCCCAGCATTTT. This codes for CASSLIQGRQPQHF.

On this clonotype itself: A much larger clonotype is one base distant, so this may be a read error. This rearrangement joins TRBV4-1 to TRBJ2-7, with TRBD2 matching 11 bases. The V gene's germline CDR1 is MGHRA and CDR2 YSYEKL. The length of the CDR3 is 15 residues. As DNA, the CDR3 is TGCGCCAGCAGCCAAACACTAGCGGGAGTATACGATCAGTACTTC. The encoded protein is CASSQTLAGVYDQYF.

Points on this clonotype: The junction departs from the called germline gene at one end, perhaps through a read error. The chain links TRBV4-1 to TRBJ1-3; D not resolved. CDR3 length equals 16 residues. The germline CDR1 and CDR2 sequences are MGHRA and YSYEKL. CDR3 region: CASSRGRIGSGNTIYF. In DNA form, the CDR3 reads TGCGCCAGTAGCCGAGGGCGAATTGGCTCTGGAAACACCATATATTTT.

With regard to this clonotype: One end of the junction fails to match germline, which may point to a read error. J is TRBJ2-7 and V is TRBV11-2; TRBD2 might be the D (5 bases). Germline V gives CDR1 SGHAT, CDR2 FQNNGV. This CDR3 contains 17 residues. This chain's CDR3 is CASSLVEATLSSYDQYF. The CDR3 coding sequence is TGTGCCAGCAGCTTGGTGGAGGCAACTCTTAGCTCCTACGACCAGTACTTC.

V usage is TRBV4-2 and J usage is TRBJ2-1, with 8 bases that match TRBD2. The CDR3 totals 18 residues. V gave up 0 bases and J gave up 7 bases; unmatched junction bases: 14. Germline assignment: CDR1 LGHNA and CDR2 YNFKEQ. The CDR3 sequence is CASSQDLPGTSLWNEQFF. The CDR3 DNA sequence: TGTGCCAGCAGCCAAGATCTTCCAGGGACTAGTTTGTGGAATGAGCAGTTCTTC.